This T cell receptor (beta chain) was recorded in a study of cytomegalovirus exposure and HLA in healthy donors. Study-level background: About 80 million unique TCRs from HLA-typed donors were held in an early data release.

Both 60 Vbeta primers and 13 Jbeta primers went into the PCR. Original data processing: There were about 80 million unique TCR beta chains by a later count, and around 10 million of them were shared. Produced via immunoSEQ multiplex PCR; TCRdb's table is partial and in-frame only. That table furnishes V, J and clone size, whereas the DNA furnished D and trimming. The repertoire holds under 200,000 clones, with roughly 77% as singletons. A note on this clone: Its antigen is undetermined.

Unmatched junction bases numbered 7, after V lost 6 bases and J lost 2 bases. Germline CDR1 MNHNY, CDR2 SVGAGI (reference sequence). CDR3 size: 16 residues. Study-wide findings and caveats: Within the data, a cluster of highly shared sequence variants was likely a sequencing artifact. Researchers reported in a later analysis that common viral pathogens appeared linked to several top clusters.

Sequenced material: PBMCs. The chain links TRBV6-6 to TRBJ2-5, with 12 bases lining up with TRBD2. The sequence derives from a woman aged 40 to 50 in good health and CMV-seropositive. The CDR3 DNA follows: TGTGCCAGCAGGCCCCCGACTAGCGGGGGACAAGAGACCCAGTACTTC. It specifies CASRPPTSGGQETQYF.